The 2 T cell receptor beta chains presented below share a single source sample, sequenced in a study of blood T cells in healthy people across ages. A J-beta primer mix and a sample-barcoded 5' primer were used in a second PCR of about 7 to 12 cycles. MiXCR, run by TCRdb on the 5' RACE reads, gives a single entry per CDR3 protein. The sample includes 590,000 or so distinct CDR3 sequences, roughly 31% seen only once; the top ten take 15% to 18%. Sample: blood. These receptors came from a woman aged 80 or over in good health.

This clonotype was observed many times. The chain is built from TRBV25-1 and TRBJ2-1; D not certain. CDR1 and CDR2 from the germline V gene are MGHDK and SYGVNS. The CDR3 covers 15 residues. V shed 4 bases and J shed 6 bases, with 16 bases lying between them. CDR3 nucleotide sequence: TGTGCCAGCAGTGCCTCAGAGACCTTAGGCAATGAGCAGTTCTTC. This encodes CASSASETLGNEQFF.

Ten or more counts support this clonotype. The CDR3 DNA reads TGTGCCACCAGTGATTTGCGGAGGGGAGTCTCTGGGGCCAACGTCCTGACTTTC. Protein: CATSDLRRGVSGANVLTF. The chain joins TRBV24-1 to TRBJ2-6; TRBD2 is a possible D gene (6 bases). The CDR3 has 18 residues. The germline CDR1 and CDR2 sequences are KGHDR and SFDVKD. The ends were cut back, 0 bases at V and 0 bases at J, with 11 bases in the middle.